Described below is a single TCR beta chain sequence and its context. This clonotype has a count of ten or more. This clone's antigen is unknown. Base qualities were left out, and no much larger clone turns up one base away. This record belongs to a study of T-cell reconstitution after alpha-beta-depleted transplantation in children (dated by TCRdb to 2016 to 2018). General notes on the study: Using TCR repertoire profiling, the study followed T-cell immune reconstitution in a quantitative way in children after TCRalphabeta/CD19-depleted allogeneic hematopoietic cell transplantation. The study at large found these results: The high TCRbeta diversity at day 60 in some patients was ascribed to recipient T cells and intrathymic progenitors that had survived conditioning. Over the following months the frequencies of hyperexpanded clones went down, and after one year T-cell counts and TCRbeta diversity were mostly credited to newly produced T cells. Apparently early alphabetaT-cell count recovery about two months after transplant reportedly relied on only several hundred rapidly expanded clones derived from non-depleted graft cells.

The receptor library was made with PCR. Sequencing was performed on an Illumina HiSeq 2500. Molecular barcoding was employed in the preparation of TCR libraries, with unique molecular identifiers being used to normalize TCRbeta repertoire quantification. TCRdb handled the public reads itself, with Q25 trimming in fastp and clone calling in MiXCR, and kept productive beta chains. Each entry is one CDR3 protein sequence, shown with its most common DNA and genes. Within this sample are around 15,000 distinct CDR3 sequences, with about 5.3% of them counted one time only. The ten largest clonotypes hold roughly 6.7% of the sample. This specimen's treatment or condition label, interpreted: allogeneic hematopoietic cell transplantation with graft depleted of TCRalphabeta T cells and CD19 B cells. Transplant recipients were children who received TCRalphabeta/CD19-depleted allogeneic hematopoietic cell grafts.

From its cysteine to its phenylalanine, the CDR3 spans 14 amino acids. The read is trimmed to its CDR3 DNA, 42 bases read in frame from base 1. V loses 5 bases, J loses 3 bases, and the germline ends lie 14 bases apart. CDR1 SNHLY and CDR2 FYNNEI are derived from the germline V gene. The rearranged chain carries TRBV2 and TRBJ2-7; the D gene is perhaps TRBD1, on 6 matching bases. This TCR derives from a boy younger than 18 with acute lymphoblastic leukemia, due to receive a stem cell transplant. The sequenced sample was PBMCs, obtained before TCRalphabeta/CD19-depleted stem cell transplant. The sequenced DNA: TGTGCCAGCAGTCGGACAGAGTGGGGCTACGAGCAGTACTTC. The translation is CASSRTEWGYEQYF. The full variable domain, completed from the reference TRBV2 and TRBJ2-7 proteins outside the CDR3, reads EPEVTQTPSHQVTQMGQEVILRCVPISNHLYFYWYRQILGQKVEFLVSFYNNEISEKSEIFDDQFSVERPDGSNFTLKIRSTKLEDSAMYFCASSRTEWGYEQYFGPGTRLTVT.